The T cell receptor (beta chain) under discussion was sequenced for a study of tumor and adjacent non-tumor tissue in lung cancer. Overall study context: The patients, roughly 10 men and roughly 5 women, were roughly 30 to 76 with stage I to III disease.

No cell sorting was done before RNA was extracted from the tissue. The library came from three nested PCR rounds adapted from ARM-PCR protocols. TCRdb itself ran the multiplex PCR reads through MiXCR, one entry per CDR3 protein. Among around 70,000 distinct CDR3 sequences, 60% to 75% were seen once, and the ten largest hold 28%. This clonotype has only one observation. V was clipped by 4 bases and J by 2 bases; unmatched bases: 4. Germline CDR1 is MNHNY and CDR2 is SVGAGI (reference sequence). The CDR3 length is 15 residues. The source is a man aged 55 to 70 with non-small cell lung cancer. Sequenced input: lung tumor tissue. The chain joins TRBV6-6 to TRBJ2-1, with TRBD1 matching 8 bases. The CDR3 coding sequence is TGTGCCAGCAGTTCCGGGACAGGAGCCTACAATGAGCAGTTCTTC. Translating gives CASSSGTGAYNEQFF.